Shown below are 23 T cell receptor beta chains from a single sample sequenced in a study of T-cell reconstitution after alpha-beta-depleted transplantation in children. Library preparation (for TCRbeta) was performed with unique molecular identifiers. TCRdb reprocessed the PCR reads with MiXCR, giving one entry per CDR3 protein. The repertoire includes about 980,000 distinct CDR3 sequences, about 26% of them detected once, and roughly 30% sits in the top ten. Here the sequenced sample was PBMCs, mostly from graft donor cells, taken 360 days after TCRalphabeta/CD19-depleted stem cell transplant. All receptors come from a boy less than two years old who had a stem cell transplant for SCID, so the T cells may come from the graft donor.

The V gene is TRBV7-9, the J gene TRBJ1-1, with D perhaps TRBD1 (5 bases). Trimming took 5 bases from V and 12 from J, leaving 16 bases between them. From germline, CDR1 is SEHNR and CDR2 FQNEAQ (reference sequence). There are 12 residues in the CDR3. The CDR3 bases are TGTGCCAGCAGCCGGCAGGGTTCCGGGACTTTCTTT. It translates to CASSRQGSGTFF. Supplemented by reference TRBV7-9 and TRBJ1-1, the full variable domain reads DTGVSQNPRHKITKRGQNVTFRCDPISEHNRLYWYRQTLGQGPEFLTYFQNEAQLEKSRLLSDRFSAERPKGSFSTLEIQRTEQGDSAMYLCASSRQGSGTFFGQGTRLTVV.

In this sample, this clonotype turned up once. The chain is built from TRBV2 and TRBJ2-5; perhaps TRBD1 as D (5 bases). Germline CDR1 and CDR2: SNHLY and FYNNEI. This CDR3 region has 15 residues. Between the trimmed V and J ends, which lost 6 bases and 1 base, there was a span of 15 bases. The CDR3 is CASSGVRGVQETQYF. The CDR3 nucleotides read TGTGCCAGCAGCGGAGTTAGGGGTGTCCAAGAGACCCAGTACTTC.

Many counts were recorded for this clonotype. V usage is TRBV5-1 and J usage is TRBJ2-1; 12 bases match TRBD2. V was clipped by 5 bases and J by 5 bases; unmatched bases: 11. Germline V CDR1 and CDR2: SGHRS, YFSETQ. This CDR3 is 17 amino acids long. As DNA, the CDR3 is TGCGCCAGCAGGCTTGCCTCTAGCGGGGGGGCCCACAATGAGCAGTTCTTC. This encodes CASRLASSGGAHNEQFF.

V gene TRBV15 combines with J gene TRBJ1-5, with TRBD1 as a possible D gene (5 bases). V lost 8 bases, J lost 2 bases, and 13 bases lay in between. CDR1 is LNHNV and CDR2 is YYDKDF in the germline V gene (reference sequence). The CDR3 runs to 14 residues. The DNA of the CDR3 is TGTGCCACCCGGTTGGGCAGGGGCAATCAGCCCCAGCATTTT. Its translation is CATRLGRGNQPQHF.

V gene TRBV18 combines with J gene TRBJ2-1; D remains ambiguous. Trimming shortened V by 2 bases and J by 7 bases, and 12 bases separated the two germline ends. The CDR3 extends over 14 amino acids. CDR1 is KGHSH and CDR2 is LQKENI in the germline V gene. This CDR3 reads CASSPTRKTNEQFF. CDR3 nucleotides: TGTGCCAGCTCACCAACCCGAAAGACTAATGAGCAGTTCTTC.

The table lists this clonotype with a few counts. The rearrangement links TRBV29-1 to TRBJ2-5; D perhaps matches TRBD2 (5 bases). V lost 1 base and J lost 2, with 11 bases in between. The CDR3 has 14 residues. CDR1 and CDR2 (germline): SQVTM, ANQGSEA. CDR3 sequence reads: CSVEGRIRQETQYF. DNA of the CDR3: TGCAGCGTTGAAGGGAGGATTCGACAAGAGACCCAGTACTTC.

This chain uses TRBV7-2 with TRBJ2-5; 10 nucleotides align to TRBD2. Germline CDR1 is SGHTA and CDR2 is FQGNSA. The length of the CDR3 is 17 residues. The V and J ends lost 1 base and 2 bases, in that order; junction bases with no gene match: 7. The CDR3 sequence is CASSLGWLAGVQETQYF. The CDR3 DNA reads as TGTGCCAGCAGCTTAGGTTGGCTAGCGGGGGTTCAAGAGACCCAGTACTTC.

This chain uses TRBV5-5 with TRBJ2-5; D could derive from TRBD1 or TRBD2 (5 bases each). Germline V gene sequence: CDR1 SGHKS, CDR2 YYEKEE (reference sequence). The CDR3 contains 14 residues. Trimming cost V 1 base and J 4 bases, with 11 bases left between them. The CDR3 spells CASSLLEGPETQYF. CDR3 bases: TGTGCCAGCAGCTTGTTAGAGGGGCCAGAGACCCAGTACTTC.

This chain joins TRBV15 and TRBJ1-1; a weak D match, TRBD1 (5 bases). The CDR3 consists of 13 residues. V was pared by 11 bases and J by 7 bases, with 20 bases between. Germline lookup yields CDR1 LNHNV and CDR2 YYDKDF (reference sequence). In DNA, the CDR3 is TGTGCCGTTAGGGCAGGGAATGTGGGTGAAGCTTTCTTT. As protein: CAVRAGNVGEAFF.

This clonotype has a handful of counts. The chain joins TRBV29-1 to TRBJ1-2; D is perhaps TRBD1 (5 bases). Trimming took 7 bases from V and 6 from J, leaving 12 bases between them. CDR1 is SQVTM and CDR2 is ANQGSEA in the germline V gene. This CDR3 has 11 residues. This CDR3 reads CSAHWGNGYTF. The CDR3 nucleotides are TGCAGCGCCCACTGGGGGAATGGCTACACCTTC. The full variable domain, with the rest looked up from reference TRBV29-1 and TRBJ1-2, is SAVISQKPSRDICQRGTSLTIQCQVDSQVTMMFWYRQQPGQSLTLIATANQGSEATYESGFVIDKFPISRPNLTFSTLTVSNMSPEDSSIYLCSAHWGNGYTFGSGTRLTVV.

The sample holds many counts of this clonotype. The chain has TRBV24-1 and TRBJ2-1, with 13 positions matching TRBD2. The CDR3 spans 16 residues. V shed 3 bases and J 6 bases; nucleotides not matched to a gene: 4. Germline CDR1 and CDR2: KGHDR and SFDVKD. The CDR3 sequence is CATSDEGLAGPNEQFF. In DNA form, the CDR3 reads TGTGCCACCAGTGATGAGGGACTAGCGGGGCCCAATGAGCAGTTCTTC.

The chain uses TRBV27 and TRBJ2-6, with TRBD1 matching 7 bases. CDR3 length equals 17 residues. Trimming cost V 8 bases and J 0 bases; bases outside gene matches: 10. Germline V gene data show CDR1 as MNHEY and CDR2 as SMNVEV (reference sequence). In nucleotides, the CDR3 is TGTGCCAGCCAAGCGTACAGGGGCACCTCTGGGGCCAACGTCCTGACTTTC. It is translated as CASQAYRGTSGANVLTF.

This sequence joins TRBV12-3 or TRBV12-4 and TRBJ2-7, with D possibly being TRBD2 (5 bases). This CDR3 has 13 amino acids. V shed 5 bases and J shed 4 bases, with 12 bases lying between them. The CDR3 nucleotides read TGTGCCAGCAGTCCGACTGGGGAGTACGAGCAGTACGTC. Translated, it gives CASSPTGEYEQYV.

The chain joins TRBV5-1 to TRBJ2-2, with D possibly matching TRBD1 (6 bases). Germline CDR1 and CDR2: SGHRS and YFSETQ. The CDR3 runs 15 residues. Trimming left V 4 bases short and J 4 bases short, with 14 bases between. The CDR3 is CASSNHTGFTGELFF. Here the CDR3 DNA reads TGCGCCAGCAGCAACCACACAGGGTTCACCGGGGAGCTGTTTTTT.

The chain recombines TRBV28 with TRBJ1-2, with TRBD1 as a possible D gene (5 bases). The CDR3 covers 11 residues. Trimming cost V 5 bases and J 10 bases, with 11 bases left between them. Germline V gene sequence: CDR1 MDHEN, CDR2 SYDVKM. CDR3 loop: CASSPQGSYTF. The CDR3 DNA is TGTGCCAGCAGTCCCCAGGGCTCCTACACCTTC.

The chain combines TRBV7-3 with TRBJ2-7; D possibly corresponds to TRBD1 (5 bases). The CDR3 loop spans 13 amino acids. From germline, CDR1 is SGHTA and CDR2 FQGTGA. V dropped 6 bases and J dropped 6 bases, with 15 bases sitting between them. The CDR3 region is CASSVDTLGEQYF. CDR3 nucleotide sequence: TGTGCCAGCAGTGTGGACACCCTCGGCGAGCAGTACTTC.

This clonotype was detected only a few times. J is TRBJ2-7 and V is TRBV6-6; D unclear. Per the germline V gene, CDR1 is MNHNY and CDR2 is SVGAGI (reference sequence). Trimming shortened V by 2 bases and J by 0 bases, and 5 bases separated the two germline ends. This CDR3 region has 13 residues. The CDR3 DNA reads as TGTGCCAGCAGTTACCAGGACTCCTACGAGCAGTACTTC. Its translation is CASSYQDSYEQYF.

J is TRBJ1-2 and V is TRBV12-3 or TRBV12-4, with D perhaps TRBD1 (5 bases). The CDR3 loop spans 12 amino acids. Trimming left V 4 bases short and J 8 bases short, with 11 bases between. The CDR3 sequence is CASSYGGTGYTF. Here the CDR3 DNA reads TGTGCCAGCAGTTATGGGGGGACGGGCTACACCTTC.

The chain joins TRBV15 to TRBJ2-7; 8 nucleotides agree with TRBD1. J lost 1 base, V lost 6 bases, and 8 bases had no gene match. CDR3 size: 15 residues. From germline, CDR1 is LNHNV and CDR2 YYDKDF (reference sequence). Written as DNA, the CDR3 is TGTGCCACCAGTAACCAGGGGGCTTCTTCCTACGAGCAGTACTTC. Amino acid sequence: CATSNQGASSYEQYF.

This sequence joins TRBV5-1 and TRBJ2-1, with 8 nucleotides matching TRBD2. The V gene's germline CDR1 is SGHRS and CDR2 YFSETQ. Germline trimming cut 2 bases from V and 10 bases from J; bases unmatched to any gene: 14. The CDR3 is made up of 16 amino acids. CDR3 bases: TGCGCCAGCAGCTTTATAGCGGGGACGGGTGGGGCCGAGCAGTTCTTC. Its protein product is CASSFIAGTGGAEQFF.

This clonotype has a handful of counts. The chain carries TRBV12-3 or TRBV12-4 and TRBJ2-7; D might be TRBD1 (6 bases). CDR3 length equals 16 residues. The germline V and J ends were trimmed by 5 bases and 3 bases, with 20 bases remaining between them. The CDR3 DNA reads TGTGCCAGCAGTCCCACCCACAGGGAACGGATCTACGAGCAGTACTTC. Protein sequence: CASSPTHRERIYEQYF.

The chain uses TRBV5-6 and TRBJ1-2; D remains unclear. The germline V gene encodes CDR1 SGHDT and CDR2 YYEEEE. V was cut by 5 bases and J by 8 bases, with 16 bases left in between. This CDR3 is 13 amino acids long. The CDR3 DNA follows: TGTGCCAGCAGAACCCAGCAGGTTAGCGGCTACACCTTC. Its protein is CASRTQQVSGYTF.

The sample holds many counts of this clonotype. The V and J genes are TRBV9 and TRBJ2-2; D is undetermined. Germline lookup yields CDR1 SGDLS and CDR2 YYNGEE. Trimming stripped 4 bases from V and 5 bases from J, with 15 bases between. CDR3 size: 15 residues. In DNA form, the CDR3 reads TGTGCCAGCAGCCCCCACCCGGCGGCGACCGGGGAGCTGTTTTTT. Encoded protein: CASSPHPAATGELFF.